The T cell receptor (beta chain) under discussion was sequenced for a study of blood T cell repertoires in COVID-19. Study overall: Specimens from acute and convalescent COVID-19 originated in the United States, Italy and Spain.

In the authors' workflow: The assay estimated nucleated cells by amplifying reference gene primers. Method: immunoSEQ multiplex PCR; TCRdb's copy keeps in-frame clones and lacks some. V and J calls and clone size come straight from that table; D and trimming were deduced from the DNA. The sample comprises 150,000 to 200,000 clones, more than 85% of which are singletons, and approximately 0.5% rests with the top ten. This CDR3 has 16 residues. Trimming cost V 2 bases and J 4 bases, with 17 bases left between them. The V gene's germline CDR1 is KGHSH and CDR2 LQKENI. The TCR was taken from a man aged 50-60 years with acute or convalescent COVID-19. This chain uses TRBV18 with TRBJ1-1; tentative D call: TRBD1 (6 bases). Specimen: peripheral blood. In nucleotides, the CDR3 is TGTGCCAGCTCACCAAACCCCCAGGGGATGGGCACTGAAGCTTTCTTT. It is translated as CASSPNPQGMGTEAFF.